This entry lists 18 T cell receptor beta chains sequenced from one sample in a study of breast tumors, draining lymph nodes, adjacent tissues. TCRdb reanalysed the multiplex PCR reads using MiXCR and keeps one entry per CDR3 protein. This table holds 60,000 to 65,000 distinct CDR3 sequences, approximately 57% found once. Material: breast tumor tissue. These receptors all come from a female donor with breast cancer. Some clones in this sample may be carry-over from other donors' samples.

This clonotype was observed at least ten times. A much larger clone differs by one base, so this may be a read error. The chain uses TRBV20-1 and TRBJ1-6; the D is unclear. Germline CDR1 reads DFQATT; CDR2 reads SNEGSKA (reference sequence). The CDR3 is 12 residues long. CDR3 protein: CSLDGNNSPLHF. CDR3 DNA: TGCTCGCTGGACGGAAATAATTCACCCCTCCACTTT.

The V gene is TRBV6-2 or TRBV6-3, the J gene TRBJ1-2, with unresolved D. V was shortened by 4 bases and J by 5 bases, with 17 bases between the two germline ends. Germline V gives CDR1 MNHEY, CDR2 SVGEGT. The length of the CDR3 is 15 residues. The CDR3 region is CASSFLAGGRYGYTF. The CDR3 DNA follows: TGTGCCAGCAGTTTCCTAGCGGGAGGGCGGTATGGCTACACCTTC.

This clonotype was picked up one time. The chain carries TRBV2 and TRBJ2-5; TRBD2 aligns across 9 bases. Per the germline V gene, CDR1 is SNHLY and CDR2 is FYNNEI. This CDR3 is 23 amino acids long. V lost 5 bases and J lost 0; bases outside the gene matches: 28. The CDR3 sequence: CASSLDSYSGNTIAGDNQETQYF. The CDR3 DNA reads as TGTGCCAGCAGTTTAGACAGTTACTCTGGAAACACCATAGCGGGGGACAACCAAGAGACCCAGTACTTC.

This clonotype has just one count. The V call is TRBV7-2, the J call TRBJ2-7; TRBD1 aligns across 7 bases. The CDR3 is 14 amino acids. V was clipped by 7 bases and J by 0 bases; unmatched bases: 6. Germline V gene data show CDR1 as SGHTA and CDR2 as FQGNSA. CDR3 protein: CASTSAGGSYEQYF. DNA of the CDR3: TGTGCCAGCACCTCGGCAGGGGGCTCCTACGAGCAGTACTTC.

CDR3 bases: TGTGCCACCAGCAGAGCTACAGGGGGCTCTGGAAACACCATATATTTT. Protein product: CATSRATGGSGNTIYF. V is TRBV15 and J is TRBJ1-3; TRBD1 agrees at 8 bases. Germline lookup yields CDR1 LNHNV and CDR2 YYDKDF (reference sequence). This CDR3 is 16 amino acids long. V lost 1 base, J lost 0 bases, and 2 bases stayed unmatched.

This clonotype was seen many times. The chain combines TRBV20-1 with TRBJ2-3, with D possibly TRBD2 on 7 matching bases. The length of the CDR3 is 15 residues. From germline, CDR1 is DFQATT and CDR2 SNEGSKA (reference sequence). V shed 4 bases and J shed 1 base, with 15 bases lying between them. The CDR3 sequence: CSAKGGGRGTDTQYF. Here the CDR3 DNA reads TGCAGTGCTAAAGGGGGGGGGCGCGGCACAGATACGCAGTATTTT.

In this sample, this clonotype turned up many times. The chain carries TRBV11-3 and TRBJ2-1, with unresolved D. Germline values: CDR1 SGHNT, CDR2 YENEEA. The V end was cut by 0 bases, the J end by 4 bases, with 4 bases between. The CDR3 length is 13 residues. The CDR3 sequence: CASSLEYYNEQFF. For the CDR3, the DNA is TGTGCCAGCAGCTTAGAGTATTACAATGAGCAGTTCTTC.

This clonotype was found many times. The genes are TRBV2 and TRBJ1-5, with 7 bases identical to TRBD1. This CDR3 is 15 amino acids long. Germline V gives CDR1 SNHLY, CDR2 FYNNEI. The V segment lost 2 bases and the J segment 1 base; nucleotides outside the gene matches: 2. CDR3 residues: CASSEQGGSNQPQHF. The CDR3 nucleotides read TGTGCCAGCAGTGAACAGGGGGGCAGCAATCAGCCCCAGCATTTT.

This clonotype was counted ten times or more. V usage is TRBV20-1 and J usage is TRBJ1-2; no clear D gene. This CDR3 region has 11 residues. The germline V gene has CDR1 DFQATT and CDR2 SNEGSKA (reference sequence). The CDR3 DNA is TGCAGCCCAAAGACCGACTATGGCTACACCTTC. It codes for CSPKTDYGYTF.

Notes on this clonotype: An end of the junction does not agree with germline; a read error may underlie this. The chain joins TRBV7-8 to TRBJ2-6, with TRBD2 as a possible D gene (6 bases). Germline CDR1 is SGHVS and CDR2 is FQNEAQ. The CDR3 extends over 16 amino acids. Here the CDR3 reads CANSLERETGANVLTF. The CDR3 nucleotides read TGTGCCAACAGCTTAGAACGGGAGACTGGGGCCAACGTCCTGACTTTC. Filled out from reference TRBV7-8 and TRBJ2-6, the complete variable domain reads GAGVSQSPRYKVAKRGQDVALRCDPISGHVSLFWYQQALGQGPEFLTYFQNEAQLDKSGLPSDRFFAERPEGSVSTLKIQRTQQEDSAVYLCANSLERETGANVLTFGAGSRLTVL.

The chain joins TRBV9 to TRBJ2-7, with D tentatively TRBD2 (5 bases). V lost 0 bases and J 3 bases, leaving 10 bases between the germline ends. Germline CDR1 and CDR2: SGDLS and YYNGEE. The CDR3 has 14 residues. The CDR3 is CASSVGRESYEQYF. Here the CDR3 DNA reads TGTGCCAGCAGCGTAGGACGGGAAAGCTACGAGCAGTACTTC.

This clonotype was detected ten times or more. This chain joins TRBV6-1 and TRBJ1-5, with D possibly TRBD1 on 6 matching bases. The V end lost 4 bases, the J end lost 4 bases, and 8 bases lay between the germline ends. The CDR3 is 13 amino acids. Germline V lookup: CDR1 MNHNS, CDR2 SASEGT. CDR3 in DNA: TGTGCCAGCAGTGGACAGGAGAATCAGCCCCAGCATTTT. Its protein is CASSGQENQPQHF.

The chain uses TRBV10-3 and TRBJ1-5; a weak D match, TRBD1 (6 bases). The CDR3 contains 13 residues. Germline V gene lookup returns CDR1 ENHRY and CDR2 SYGVKD. The V gene lost 3 bases and the J gene lost 14 bases, with 17 bases spanning the gap. The CDR3 nucleotides read TGTGCCATCAGTGAAAGCGGGGGCTACAATGAGCATTTT. As protein: CAISESGGYNEHF.

V gene TRBV5-1 combines with J gene TRBJ1-1, with D unclear. CDR3 size: 14 residues. Trimming pared 0 bases from V and 2 bases from J, leaving 8 bases between. Germline CDR1 is SGHRS and CDR2 is YFSETQ. The CDR3 spells CASSLELLNTEAFF. In DNA, the CDR3 is TGCGCCAGCAGCTTGGAGTTGTTAAACACTGAAGCTTTCTTT.

V and J are TRBV2 and TRBJ1-2; perhaps TRBD1 as D (5 bases). Germline V gene sequence: CDR1 SNHLY, CDR2 FYNNEI. Between the trimmed V and J ends, which lost 3 bases and 1 base, there was a span of 9 bases. CDR3 length equals 14 residues. As DNA, the CDR3 is TGTGCCAGCAGTGAGGGGCTTCTTAACTATGGCTACACCTTC. Translation gives CASSEGLLNYGYTF. Filled out from reference TRBV2 and TRBJ1-2, the complete variable domain reads EPEVTQTPSHQVTQMGQEVILRCVPISNHLYFYWYRQILGQKVEFLVSFYNNEISEKSEIFDDQFSVERPDGSNFTLKIRSTKLEDSAMYFCASSEGLLNYGYTFGSGTRLTVV.

At least ten counts were recorded for this clonotype. The rearrangement links TRBV13 to TRBJ2-5; D is perhaps TRBD1 (6 bases). Trimming removed 3 bases from V and 4 bases from J, with 12 bases in between. In germline, CDR1 is PRHDT, CDR2 FYEKMQ (reference sequence). The CDR3 has 14 amino acids. CDR3 nucleotides: TGTGCCAGCAGCTTCACAGGGTCGGGAGAGACCCAGTACTTC. It is translated as CASSFTGSGETQYF.

The rearrangement links TRBV20-1 to TRBJ1-4; 8 bases are a match to TRBD1. This CDR3 spans 13 amino acids. From germline, CDR1 is DFQATT and CDR2 SNEGSKA (reference sequence). V shed 5 bases and J 4 bases; nucleotides not matched to a gene: 3. CDR3 DNA sequence: TGCAGTGCTGGGACAGGCCGTAATGAAAAACTGTTTTTT. Residues: CSAGTGRNEKLFF.

The rearrangement uses TRBV2 and TRBJ2-7, with a tentative D call TRBD2 (6 bases). The V end was cut by 8 bases, the J end by 2 bases, with 16 bases between. Germline V lookup: CDR1 SNHLY, CDR2 FYNNEI. The CDR3 length is 14 residues. The CDR3 DNA sequence: TGTGCCAGCCTTTCCGGGACTTCGCCCTACGAGCAGTACTTC. This gives the protein CASLSGTSPYEQYF. Full variable domain (missing parts from reference TRBV2 and TRBJ2-7): EPEVTQTPSHQVTQMGQEVILRCVPISNHLYFYWYRQILGQKVEFLVSFYNNEISEKSEIFDDQFSVERPDGSNFTLKIRSTKLEDSAMYFCASLSGTSPYEQYFGPGTRLTVT.